A selection of T cell receptor beta chains follows, all from one sample in a study of blood T cell repertoires in COVID-19. Profiled with immunoSEQ multiplex PCR; TCRdb holds only in-frame clones, not every one. The table includes about 91,000 clones, nearly 90% detected once. Sequencing was done on a sample of peripheral blood. Receptors were obtained from a man in his 70s with acute or convalescent COVID-19. Each CDR3 is given with its conserved first and last residue. D genes are given only for firm matches. The size field is filled for only some rows; it gives once, few, many or a size class.

clone_size,d_call,j_call,v_call,cdr3_nt,cdr3_aa
once,TRBD1,TRBJ1-2,TRBV29-1,TGCAGCGCTTCCCAGGGGGGAGTCCATGGCTACACCTTC,CSASQGGVHGYTF
-,-,TRBJ1-3,TRBV7-8,TGTGCCAGCAGCTTAAGGGACACCGACTCTGGAAACACCATATATTTT,CASSLRDTDSGNTIYF
-,-,TRBJ1-5,TRBV6-2/TRBV6-3,TGTGCCAGCAGTTACCGGAGTCTGACGCCCGGACAGAGAAGTCAATCAGCCCAGCATTTT,CASSYRSLTPGQRSQSAQHF
-,TRBD2,TRBJ2-3,TRBV5-1,TGCGCCAGCAGCCCCGGGACTAGCGGGGGGGATACGCAGTATTTT,CASSPGTSGGDTQYF
-,TRBD1,TRBJ1-3,TRBV7-8,TGTGCCAGCAGCTTGGACAGGATCCCAACGGTTACTGGAAACACCATATATTTT,CASSLDRIPTVTGNTIYF
-,TRBD1,TRBJ1-1,TRBV4-2,TGTGCCAGCAGCCAAATAATGCCACAGGGGGCATCCGAAGCTTTCTTT,CASSQIMPQGASEAFF
-,-,TRBJ1-2,TRBV19,TGTGCCAGTAGTATAGGACAGGCCGACTATGGCTACACCTTC,CASSIGQADYGYTF
-,TRBD1,TRBJ1-1,TRBV11-2,TGTGCCAGCAGCTTCTTTACCGGGACAGATACTGAAGCTTTCTTT,CASSFFTGTDTEAFF
-,-,TRBJ2-2,TRBV15,TGTGCCACCAGCAGAGGGTCCGGCGGGGAGCTGTTTTTT,CATSRGSGGELFF
-,TRBD1,TRBJ1-4,TRBV3-1/TRBV3-2,TGTGCCAGCAGCCCGGGACAGGGTATCGAGAAACTGTTTTTT,CASSPGQGIEKLFF
-,TRBD1,TRBJ2-2,TRBV6-5,TGTGCCAGCAGTTTCCGGGACAGGGGAGACACCGGGGAGCTGTTTTTT,CASSFRDRGDTGELFF
-,TRBD1,TRBJ1-2,TRBV7-9,TGTGCCAGCAGCTTAGCGCAGGGGGGTTCGTATGGCTACACCTTC,CASSLAQGGSYGYTF
-,TRBD1,TRBJ1-2,TRBV2,TGTGCCAGCAGTGAGCCCAGGGGGTCTAACTATGGCTACACCTTC,CASSEPRGSNYGYTF
-,TRBD2,TRBJ2-3,TRBV11-3,TGTGCCAGCAGCTCAGGACTAGCGGGGCACACAGATACGCAGTATTTT,CASSSGLAGHTDTQYF
-,-,TRBJ2-5,TRBV2,TGTGCCAGCAGTCTAAAAAGCGCGGGGGAGACCCAGTACTTC,CASSLKSAGETQYF
-,TRBD2,TRBJ2-5,TRBV11-3,TGTGCCAGCAGCAAGACTAGCGGGGGGCCCCAAGAGACCCAGTACTTC,CASSKTSGGPQETQYF
-,-,TRBJ2-5,TRBV5-1,TGCGCCAGCAGCTTACGGTACCAAGAGACCCAGTACTTC,CASSLRYQETQYF
-,-,TRBJ2-7,TRBV6-5,TGTGCCAGCAGTAAGGGGCGGGGCGAGCAGTACTTC,CASSKGRGEQYF
-,TRBD1,TRBJ2-4,TRBV23-1,TGCGCCAAAGCGGACAGGAACATAGCCAAAAACATTCAGTACTTC,CAKADRNIAKNIQYF
once,-,TRBJ1-1,TRBV9,TGTGCCAGCAGCACGAGGACCGGACTCGGCGAAGCTTTCTTT,CASSTRTGLGEAFF
-,-,TRBJ1-5,TRBV19,TGTGCCAGTAGTAGAGGTGGTCAGCCCCAGCATTTT,CASSRGGQPQHF
-,-,TRBJ2-3,TRBV5-1,TGCGCCAGCAGCTCCCGGACAGGCACAGATACGCAGTATTTT,CASSSRTGTDTQYF
-,TRBD1,TRBJ1-6,TRBV6-5,TGTGCCAGCAGTTACTCGACAGGGGACGGTTCACCCCTCCACTTT,CASSYSTGDGSPLHF
-,TRBD1,TRBJ1-1,TRBV19,TGTGCCAGTAGTATCCAAGGGGGCTATTCGTACACTGAAGCTTTCTTT,CASSIQGGYSYTEAFF
-,-,TRBJ1-3,TRBV11-2,TGTGCCAGCAGCTTAGATGCAGGTGGAAACACCATATATTTT,CASSLDAGGNTIYF
-,-,TRBJ1-1,TRBV19,TGTGCCAGTAGTATGGACCCAGGGGCCGCAATGAACACTGAAGCTTTCTTT,CASSMDPGAAMNTEAFF
-,TRBD1,TRBJ2-3,TRBV4-1,TGCGCCAGCAGCCGGACAGGGGATACTAGCACAGATACGCAGTATTTT,CASSRTGDTSTDTQYF
-,TRBD1,TRBJ2-7,TRBV7-9,TGTGCGGAGGGGACAGGGAGTTACGAGCAGTACTTC,CAEGTGSYEQYF
-,-,TRBJ1-5,TRBV25-1,TGTGCCAGCAGTGAAGAAGGGGCAGGGGGCAATCAGCCCCAGCATTTT,CASSEEGAGGNQPQHF
-,-,TRBJ1-6,TRBV6-5,TGTGCCAGCACAGGGCAGATTAATTCACCCCTCCACTTT,CASTGQINSPLHF
-,-,TRBJ1-2,TRBV6-1,TGTGCCAGCAGTGATGGGGGCGGCTTCGGCTACACCTTC,CASSDGGGFGYTF
-,TRBD2,TRBJ2-2,TRBV3-1/TRBV3-2,TGTGCCAGCAGCCAAGACGCCGGAGCGGGGGGACTCACCGGGGAGCTGTTTTTT,CASSQDAGAGGLTGELFF
-,TRBD1,TRBJ2-3,TRBV2,TGTGCCAGCCACGCCGGGACAGGGGCTCTCACAGATACGCAGTATTTT,CASHAGTGALTDTQYF
-,TRBD1,TRBJ1-4,TRBV19,TGTGCCAGTATCCTAGGGGGACAGGGGGTAGGTGAAAAACTGTTTTTT,CASILGGQGVGEKLFF
-,TRBD1,TRBJ2-2,TRBV2,TGTGCCAGCACCGGGACAGGGGGCACCGGGGAGCTGTTTTTT,CASTGTGGTGELFF
-,TRBD2,TRBJ2-1,TRBV6-6,TGTGCCAGCAGTACCAGCGGGGGGGCCTCCTACAATGAGCAGTTCTTC,CASSTSGGASYNEQFF
-,-,TRBJ2-7,TRBV6-5,TGTGCCAGCAAACAACCGGCAGGACACACCTACGAGCAGTACTTC,CASKQPAGHTYEQYF
-,TRBD2,TRBJ2-5,TRBV7-8,TGTGCCAGCAGCTTTAGGACTAGCGGGGGGCCAGCTCAAGAGACCCAGTACTTC,CASSFRTSGGPAQETQYF
-,-,TRBJ1-5,TRBV28,TGTGCCAGCAAACCACGGGGTGGCAATCAGCCCCAGCATTTT,CASKPRGGNQPQHF
-,TRBD1,TRBJ1-2,TRBV3-1/TRBV3-2,TGTGCCAGCAGCCAAGGGACAGGGGGCGCGGGCTATGGCTACACCTTC,CASSQGTGGAGYGYTF
-,-,TRBJ1-2,TRBV6-1,TGTGCCAGCAGTGAAGAACCTAGGAGTTATGGCTACACCTTC,CASSEEPRSYGYTF
-,TRBD1,TRBJ1-1,TRBV6-5,TGTGCCAGCAGTCTGACAGGGAAGACTGAAGCTTTCTTT,CASSLTGKTEAFF
-,-,TRBJ1-1,TRBV19,TGTGCCAGTAGTATGGGGCCCCCGGAGAACACTGAAGCTTTCTTT,CASSMGPPENTEAFF
-,TRBD1,TRBJ1-5,TRBV6-5,TGTGCCAGCAGGGCGACAGGGGATAGGGATCAGCCCCAGCATTTT,CASRATGDRDQPQHF
-,-,TRBJ1-1,TRBV6-5,TGTGCCAGCACCCCCCCCGTCGGGAACACTGAAGCTTTCTTT,CASTPPVGNTEAFF
-,TRBD2,TRBJ2-3,TRBV5-4,TGTGCCAGCAGCATGACTAGCTTAGATACGCAGTATTTT,CASSMTSLDTQYF
-,-,TRBJ2-5,TRBV27,TGTGCCAGCAGTTTAGTCCCGGGGGTGAAGACCCAGTACTTC,CASSLVPGVKTQYF
-,-,TRBJ2-2,TRBV15,TGTGCCACCAGCCCCCAGGGGAGCGACACCGGGGAGCTGTTTTTT,CATSPQGSDTGELFF
-,TRBD1,TRBJ2-3,TRBV9,TGTGCCAGCAGCTTCCGCGACAGGGGCCACACAGATACGCAGTATTTT,CASSFRDRGHTDTQYF
-,TRBD1,TRBJ2-5,TRBV6-5,TGTGCCAGCAGTTTTGACAGGGAAGAGACCCAGTACTTC,CASSFDREETQYF
-,-,TRBJ1-4,TRBV18,TGTGCCAGCTCACCAGCGGGGCCAACTAATGAAAAACTGTTTTTT,CASSPAGPTNEKLFF
-,-,TRBJ1-1,TRBV5-1,TGCGCCAGCAGCTTACAGGGAATGAACACTGAAGCTTTCTTT,CASSLQGMNTEAFF